The present T cell receptor beta chain was sequenced within a study of radiation and T cells in renal cell carcinoma. Points on this clone: What it binds is not known.

The protocol was immunoSEQ multiplex PCR, while the TCRdb copy is restricted to in-frame clones and leaves out a portion. The profile shows under 20,000 clones, about three fifths of them singletons. Treatment described: 15 Gy SBRT to primary tumor, nephrectomy 4 weeks later. Regarding the study as a whole: Dominant CDR3 motifs occupied more repertoire in irradiated than control tumors.

The source was tumor tissue, collected from a patient whose treatment included radiotherapy and nephrectomy. The clonotype originates from a woman between 70 and 85 years old with renal cell carcinoma.

CDR3 DNA: TGTGCCAGCAGCTTATTATGGGGGTCGGCCGGGGAGCTGTTTTTT. Its translation is CASSLLWGSAGELFF. The chain combines TRBV5-8 with TRBJ2-2, with D perhaps assigned TRBD1 or TRBD2 (5 bases each). CDR3 length: 15 residues. V was clipped by 2 bases and J by 6 bases, with 14 bases between them. Germline-derived CDR1 and CDR2 are SGHTS and YDEGEE.